The rows below give T cell receptor beta chains drawn from one sample of a study of CD8+ T cells in alopecia areata. Assay used: immunoSEQ multiplex PCR; TCRdb lists only in-frame clones, some missing. There are 150,000 to 200,000 clones in the sample; 50% to 60% occur only once, and about 15% lies in the top ten. This specimen was CD4+ T cells sorted from blood, taken at week 0. The source is a human donor with alopecia areata. Each CDR3 is given with its conserved first and last residue. A D gene is named only where the DNA matches it firmly. Clone size appears in some rows only: once, few, many, or a class for an expanded clone.

TRBV14,.,16,TRBD2,TRBJ2-1,CASSQRRGGFSHEQFF,TGTGCCAGCAGCCAAAGGCGGGGGGGCTTTTCTCATGAGCAGTTCTTC
TRBV5-1,.,15,.,TRBJ2-2,CASSRRQTNTGELFF,TGCGCCAGCAGCCGACGACAGACGAACACCGGGGAGCTGTTTTTT
TRBV5-1,.,15,.,TRBJ2-7,CASRVMYVGSWEQYF,TGCGCCAGCAGGGTGATGTATGTGGGGTCGTGGGAGCAGTACTTC
TRBV30,.,11,TRBD2,TRBJ2-1,CAWSAGGVQFF,TGTGCCTGGAGTGCCGGGGGGGTGCAGTTCTTC
TRBV11-2,few,15,.,TRBJ2-7,CASSDPGVVIYEQYF,TGTGCCAGCAGCGATCCAGGGGTCGTAATCTACGAGCAGTACTTC
TRBV25-1,.,14,.,TRBJ2-2,CASSEGRGFGELFF,TGTGCCAGCAGTGAGGGAAGAGGGTTCGGGGAGCTGTTTTTT
TRBV19,.,15,.,TRBJ2-4,CASSIVGLAKNIQYF,TGTGCCAGTAGTATAGTTGGGCTAGCCAAAAACATTCAGTACTTC
TRBV4-2,.,16,.,TRBJ1-1,CASSQDLLGRRTEAFF,TGTGCCAGCAGCCAAGATCTGCTGGGGCGGCGCACTGAAGCTTTCTTT
TRBV7-9,.,14,TRBD1,TRBJ2-7,CASSWDRVNAEQYF,TGTGCCAGCAGCTGGGACAGGGTCAACGCCGAGCAGTACTTC
TRBV6-5,few,15,.,TRBJ2-5,CASSYGGRSGETQYF,TGTGCCAGCAGTTACGGCGGCAGGTCGGGGGAGACCCAGTACTTC
TRBV29-1,many,13,TRBD1,TRBJ1-3,CSATTGVGNTIYF,TGCAGCGCGACCACAGGGGTTGGAAACACCATATATTTT
TRBV15,.,17,TRBD2,TRBJ2-5,CATSRDYVAGGSETQYF,TGTGCCACCAGCAGAGACTATGTAGCGGGGGGGTCGGAGACCCAGTACTTC